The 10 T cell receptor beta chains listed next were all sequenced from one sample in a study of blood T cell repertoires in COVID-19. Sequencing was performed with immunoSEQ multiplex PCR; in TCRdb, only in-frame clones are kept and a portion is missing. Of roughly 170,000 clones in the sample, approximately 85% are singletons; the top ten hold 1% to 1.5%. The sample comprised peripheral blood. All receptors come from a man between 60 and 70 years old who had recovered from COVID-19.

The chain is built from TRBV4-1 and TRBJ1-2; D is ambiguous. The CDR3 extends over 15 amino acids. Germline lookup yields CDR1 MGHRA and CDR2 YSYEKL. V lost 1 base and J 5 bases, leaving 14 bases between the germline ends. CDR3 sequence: CASSQVAGSRYGYTF. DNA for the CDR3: TGCGCCAGCAGCCAAGTTGCAGGCAGTCGGTATGGCTACACCTTC.

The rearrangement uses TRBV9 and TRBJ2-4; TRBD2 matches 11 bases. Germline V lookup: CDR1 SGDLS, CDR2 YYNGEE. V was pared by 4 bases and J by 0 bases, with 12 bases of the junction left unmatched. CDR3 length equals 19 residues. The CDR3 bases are TGTGCCAGCAGCCCCTCCGGGACTAGCGGCCCTCTAGCCAAAAACATTCAGTACTTC. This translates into CASSPSGTSGPLAKNIQYF.

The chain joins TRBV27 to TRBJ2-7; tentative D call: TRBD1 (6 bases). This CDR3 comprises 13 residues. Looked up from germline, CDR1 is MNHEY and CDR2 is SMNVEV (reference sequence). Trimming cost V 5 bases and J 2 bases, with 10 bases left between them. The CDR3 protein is CASSNQGTYEQYF. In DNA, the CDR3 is TGTGCCAGCAGTAACCAGGGGACCTACGAGCAGTACTTC.

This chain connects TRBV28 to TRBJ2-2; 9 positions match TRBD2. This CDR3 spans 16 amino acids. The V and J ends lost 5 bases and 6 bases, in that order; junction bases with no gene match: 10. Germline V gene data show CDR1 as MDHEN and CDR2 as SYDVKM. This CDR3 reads CASSNSGTSLAGELFF. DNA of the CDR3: TGTGCCAGCAGTAACTCCGGGACTAGCCTGGCCGGGGAGCTGTTTTTT.

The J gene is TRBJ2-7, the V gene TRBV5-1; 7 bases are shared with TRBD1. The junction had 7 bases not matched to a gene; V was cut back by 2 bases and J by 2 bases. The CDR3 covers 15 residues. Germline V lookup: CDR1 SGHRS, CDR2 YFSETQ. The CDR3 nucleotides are TGCGCCAGCAGCTTAGCCGGGACAGACCCCTACGAGCAGTACTTC. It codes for CASSLAGTDPYEQYF.

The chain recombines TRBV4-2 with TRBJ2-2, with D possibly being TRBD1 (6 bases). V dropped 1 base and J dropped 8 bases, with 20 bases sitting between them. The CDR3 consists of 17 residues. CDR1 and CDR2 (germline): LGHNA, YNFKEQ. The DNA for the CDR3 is TGTGCCAGCAGCCAAGGCCCAATCGGACAGAGCACGGGGGAGCTGTTTTTT. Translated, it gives CASSQGPIGQSTGELFF.

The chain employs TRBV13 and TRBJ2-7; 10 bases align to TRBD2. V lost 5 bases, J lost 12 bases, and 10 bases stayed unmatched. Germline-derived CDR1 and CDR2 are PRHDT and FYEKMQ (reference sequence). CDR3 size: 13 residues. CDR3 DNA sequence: TGTGCCAGCAGCCCATCACTAGCGGGGACGAGGTACTTC. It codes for CASSPSLAGTRYF.

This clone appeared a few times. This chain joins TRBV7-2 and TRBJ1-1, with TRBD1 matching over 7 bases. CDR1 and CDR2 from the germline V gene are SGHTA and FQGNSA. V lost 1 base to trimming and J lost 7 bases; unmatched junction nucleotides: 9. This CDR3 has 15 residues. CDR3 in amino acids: CASSLVSTGELEAFF. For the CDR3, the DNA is TGTGCCAGCAGCTTAGTAAGTACAGGGGAGCTTGAAGCTTTCTTT. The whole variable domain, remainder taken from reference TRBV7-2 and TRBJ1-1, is GAGVSQSPSNKVTEKGKDVELRCDPISGHTALYWYRQSLGQGLEFLIYFQGNSAPDKSGLPSDRFSAERTGGSVSTLTIQRTQQEDSAVYLCASSLVSTGELEAFFGQGTRLTVV.

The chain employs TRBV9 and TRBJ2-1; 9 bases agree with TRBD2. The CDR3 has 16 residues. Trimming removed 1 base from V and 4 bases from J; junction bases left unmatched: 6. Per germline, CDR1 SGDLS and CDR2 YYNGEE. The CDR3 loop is CASSVTSGGTYNEQFF. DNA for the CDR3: TGTGCCAGCAGCGTAACGAGCGGGGGGACTTACAATGAGCAGTTCTTC.

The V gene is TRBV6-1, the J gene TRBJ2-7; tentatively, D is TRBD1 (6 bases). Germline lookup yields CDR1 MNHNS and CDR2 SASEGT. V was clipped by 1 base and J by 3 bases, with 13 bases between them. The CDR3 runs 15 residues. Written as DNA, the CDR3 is TGTGCCAGCAGTGAAGTTGGTAGAGGGGGCTACGAGCAGTACTTC. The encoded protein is CASSEVGRGGYEQYF.